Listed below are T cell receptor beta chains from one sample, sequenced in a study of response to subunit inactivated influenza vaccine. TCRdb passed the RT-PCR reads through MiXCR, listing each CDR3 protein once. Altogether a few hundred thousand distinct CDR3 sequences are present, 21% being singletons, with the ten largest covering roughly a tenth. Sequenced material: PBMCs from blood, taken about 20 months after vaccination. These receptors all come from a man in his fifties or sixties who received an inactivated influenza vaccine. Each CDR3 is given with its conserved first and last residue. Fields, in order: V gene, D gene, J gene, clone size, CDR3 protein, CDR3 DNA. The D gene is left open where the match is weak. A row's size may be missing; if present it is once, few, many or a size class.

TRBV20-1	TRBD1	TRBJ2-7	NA	CSARDPQGAGYEQYF	TGCAGTGCTAGAGATCCGCAGGGGGCGGGCTACGAGCAGTACTTC
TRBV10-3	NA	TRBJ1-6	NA	CAIGRRLGSDSPLHF	TGTGCCATCGGTCGCAGGTTAGGCTCCGATTCACCCCTCCACTTT
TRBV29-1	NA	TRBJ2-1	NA	CSVTLGGQRNEQFF	TGCAGCGTGACCCTGGGGGGCCAGAGGAATGAGCAGTTCTTC
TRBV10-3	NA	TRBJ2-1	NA	CAISEPTPQTSRDKWSNEQFF	TGTGCCATCAGTGAGCCCACGCCACAAACAAGCCGGGACAAATGGTCCAATGAGCAGTTCTTC
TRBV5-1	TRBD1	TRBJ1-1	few	CASSLVGFGDRGTGTEAFF	TGCGCCAGCAGCTTGGTAGGTTTTGGTGACAGGGGGACGGGCACTGAAGCTTTCTTT
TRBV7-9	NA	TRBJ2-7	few	CASSPWERAGEQYF	TGTGCCAGCAGCCCATGGGAGCGGGCAGGCGAGCAGTACTTC
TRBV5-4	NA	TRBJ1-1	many	CASSSEGAGAFF	TGTGCCAGCAGCTCGGAAGGCGCGGGAGCTTTCTTT
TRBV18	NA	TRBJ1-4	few	CASSPRDGDIKLFF	TGTGCCAGCTCACCACGGGACGGAGACATAAAACTGTTTTTT
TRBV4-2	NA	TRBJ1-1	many	CASSQELRGNTEAFF	TGTGCCAGCAGCCAAGAGTTGAGGGGGAACACTGAAGCTTTCTTT
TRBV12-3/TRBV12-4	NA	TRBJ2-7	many	CASSLQTAKYEQYF	TGTGCCAGCAGTTTACAGACAGCGAAATACGAGCAGTACTTC
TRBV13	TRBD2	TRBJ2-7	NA	CASSFRFRTSSLEQYF	TGTGCCAGCAGCTTCAGATTTCGGACTAGCTCCCTCGAGCAGTACTTC
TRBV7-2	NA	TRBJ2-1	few	CASSLFNRVFGNEQFF	TGTGCCAGCAGCTTATTTAATCGGGTGTTTGGCAATGAGCAGTTCTTC
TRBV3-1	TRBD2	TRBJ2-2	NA	CASSRLAGVTGELFF	TGTGCCAGCAGCCGACTAGCGGGAGTGACCGGGGAGCTGTTTTTT
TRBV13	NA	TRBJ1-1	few	CASSSEQGVETEAFF	TGTGCCAGCAGCTCCGAACAGGGAGTGGAAACTGAAGCTTTCTTT
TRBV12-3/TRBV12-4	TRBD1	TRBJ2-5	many	CASSSRQGIKETQYF	TGTGCCAGCAGTTCCCGACAGGGAATAAAAGAGACCCAGTACTTC
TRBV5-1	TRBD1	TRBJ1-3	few	CASSLDYRGSGNTIYF	TGCGCCAGCAGCTTGGACTACAGGGGATCTGGAAACACCATATATTTT
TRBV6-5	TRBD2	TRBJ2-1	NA	CASSHYSGLGGNEQFF	TGTGCCAGCAGTCACTATAGCGGGTTAGGTGGGAATGAGCAGTTCTTC
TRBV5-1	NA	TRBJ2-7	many	CASSFSDGVSYEQYF	TGCGCCAGCAGCTTCAGCGACGGCGTCTCCTACGAGCAGTACTTC
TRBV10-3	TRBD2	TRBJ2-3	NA	CAMATSGSGGTQYF	TGTGCCATGGCGACTAGCGGGAGCGGAGGGACGCAGTATTTT
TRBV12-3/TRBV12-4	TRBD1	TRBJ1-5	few	CASTPGQGVNQPQHF	TGTGCCAGCACCCCCGGACAGGGGGTCAATCAGCCCCAGCATTTT
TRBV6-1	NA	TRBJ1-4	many	CASRRRPATNEKLFF	TGTGCCAGCAGAAGACGACCAGCAACTAATGAAAAACTGTTTTTT
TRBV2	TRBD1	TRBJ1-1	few	CASRRQGADRAFF	TGTGCCAGCAGGAGACAGGGGGCAGATCGGGCTTTCTTT
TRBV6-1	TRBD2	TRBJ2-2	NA	CASSLYSGRGRAGELFF	TGTGCCAGCAGTCTATATAGCGGGAGAGGACGGGCCGGGGAGCTGTTTTTT
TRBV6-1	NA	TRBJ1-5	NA	CASRSIQGRINQPQHF	TGTGCCAGCAGGTCCATCCAGGGACGGATCAATCAGCCCCAGCATTTT
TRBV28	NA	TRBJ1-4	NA	CASSFTGSPNEKLFF	TGTGCCAGCAGTTTCACAGGGTCGCCTAATGAAAAACTGTTTTTT
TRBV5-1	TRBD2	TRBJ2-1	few	CASSRLSSGGANEQFF	TGCGCCAGCAGTCGTCTCTCTAGCGGGGGGGCCAATGAGCAGTTCTTC
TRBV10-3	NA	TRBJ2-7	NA	CAITKELAYEQYF	TGTGCCATCACGAAAGAGTTGGCCTACGAGCAGTACTTC